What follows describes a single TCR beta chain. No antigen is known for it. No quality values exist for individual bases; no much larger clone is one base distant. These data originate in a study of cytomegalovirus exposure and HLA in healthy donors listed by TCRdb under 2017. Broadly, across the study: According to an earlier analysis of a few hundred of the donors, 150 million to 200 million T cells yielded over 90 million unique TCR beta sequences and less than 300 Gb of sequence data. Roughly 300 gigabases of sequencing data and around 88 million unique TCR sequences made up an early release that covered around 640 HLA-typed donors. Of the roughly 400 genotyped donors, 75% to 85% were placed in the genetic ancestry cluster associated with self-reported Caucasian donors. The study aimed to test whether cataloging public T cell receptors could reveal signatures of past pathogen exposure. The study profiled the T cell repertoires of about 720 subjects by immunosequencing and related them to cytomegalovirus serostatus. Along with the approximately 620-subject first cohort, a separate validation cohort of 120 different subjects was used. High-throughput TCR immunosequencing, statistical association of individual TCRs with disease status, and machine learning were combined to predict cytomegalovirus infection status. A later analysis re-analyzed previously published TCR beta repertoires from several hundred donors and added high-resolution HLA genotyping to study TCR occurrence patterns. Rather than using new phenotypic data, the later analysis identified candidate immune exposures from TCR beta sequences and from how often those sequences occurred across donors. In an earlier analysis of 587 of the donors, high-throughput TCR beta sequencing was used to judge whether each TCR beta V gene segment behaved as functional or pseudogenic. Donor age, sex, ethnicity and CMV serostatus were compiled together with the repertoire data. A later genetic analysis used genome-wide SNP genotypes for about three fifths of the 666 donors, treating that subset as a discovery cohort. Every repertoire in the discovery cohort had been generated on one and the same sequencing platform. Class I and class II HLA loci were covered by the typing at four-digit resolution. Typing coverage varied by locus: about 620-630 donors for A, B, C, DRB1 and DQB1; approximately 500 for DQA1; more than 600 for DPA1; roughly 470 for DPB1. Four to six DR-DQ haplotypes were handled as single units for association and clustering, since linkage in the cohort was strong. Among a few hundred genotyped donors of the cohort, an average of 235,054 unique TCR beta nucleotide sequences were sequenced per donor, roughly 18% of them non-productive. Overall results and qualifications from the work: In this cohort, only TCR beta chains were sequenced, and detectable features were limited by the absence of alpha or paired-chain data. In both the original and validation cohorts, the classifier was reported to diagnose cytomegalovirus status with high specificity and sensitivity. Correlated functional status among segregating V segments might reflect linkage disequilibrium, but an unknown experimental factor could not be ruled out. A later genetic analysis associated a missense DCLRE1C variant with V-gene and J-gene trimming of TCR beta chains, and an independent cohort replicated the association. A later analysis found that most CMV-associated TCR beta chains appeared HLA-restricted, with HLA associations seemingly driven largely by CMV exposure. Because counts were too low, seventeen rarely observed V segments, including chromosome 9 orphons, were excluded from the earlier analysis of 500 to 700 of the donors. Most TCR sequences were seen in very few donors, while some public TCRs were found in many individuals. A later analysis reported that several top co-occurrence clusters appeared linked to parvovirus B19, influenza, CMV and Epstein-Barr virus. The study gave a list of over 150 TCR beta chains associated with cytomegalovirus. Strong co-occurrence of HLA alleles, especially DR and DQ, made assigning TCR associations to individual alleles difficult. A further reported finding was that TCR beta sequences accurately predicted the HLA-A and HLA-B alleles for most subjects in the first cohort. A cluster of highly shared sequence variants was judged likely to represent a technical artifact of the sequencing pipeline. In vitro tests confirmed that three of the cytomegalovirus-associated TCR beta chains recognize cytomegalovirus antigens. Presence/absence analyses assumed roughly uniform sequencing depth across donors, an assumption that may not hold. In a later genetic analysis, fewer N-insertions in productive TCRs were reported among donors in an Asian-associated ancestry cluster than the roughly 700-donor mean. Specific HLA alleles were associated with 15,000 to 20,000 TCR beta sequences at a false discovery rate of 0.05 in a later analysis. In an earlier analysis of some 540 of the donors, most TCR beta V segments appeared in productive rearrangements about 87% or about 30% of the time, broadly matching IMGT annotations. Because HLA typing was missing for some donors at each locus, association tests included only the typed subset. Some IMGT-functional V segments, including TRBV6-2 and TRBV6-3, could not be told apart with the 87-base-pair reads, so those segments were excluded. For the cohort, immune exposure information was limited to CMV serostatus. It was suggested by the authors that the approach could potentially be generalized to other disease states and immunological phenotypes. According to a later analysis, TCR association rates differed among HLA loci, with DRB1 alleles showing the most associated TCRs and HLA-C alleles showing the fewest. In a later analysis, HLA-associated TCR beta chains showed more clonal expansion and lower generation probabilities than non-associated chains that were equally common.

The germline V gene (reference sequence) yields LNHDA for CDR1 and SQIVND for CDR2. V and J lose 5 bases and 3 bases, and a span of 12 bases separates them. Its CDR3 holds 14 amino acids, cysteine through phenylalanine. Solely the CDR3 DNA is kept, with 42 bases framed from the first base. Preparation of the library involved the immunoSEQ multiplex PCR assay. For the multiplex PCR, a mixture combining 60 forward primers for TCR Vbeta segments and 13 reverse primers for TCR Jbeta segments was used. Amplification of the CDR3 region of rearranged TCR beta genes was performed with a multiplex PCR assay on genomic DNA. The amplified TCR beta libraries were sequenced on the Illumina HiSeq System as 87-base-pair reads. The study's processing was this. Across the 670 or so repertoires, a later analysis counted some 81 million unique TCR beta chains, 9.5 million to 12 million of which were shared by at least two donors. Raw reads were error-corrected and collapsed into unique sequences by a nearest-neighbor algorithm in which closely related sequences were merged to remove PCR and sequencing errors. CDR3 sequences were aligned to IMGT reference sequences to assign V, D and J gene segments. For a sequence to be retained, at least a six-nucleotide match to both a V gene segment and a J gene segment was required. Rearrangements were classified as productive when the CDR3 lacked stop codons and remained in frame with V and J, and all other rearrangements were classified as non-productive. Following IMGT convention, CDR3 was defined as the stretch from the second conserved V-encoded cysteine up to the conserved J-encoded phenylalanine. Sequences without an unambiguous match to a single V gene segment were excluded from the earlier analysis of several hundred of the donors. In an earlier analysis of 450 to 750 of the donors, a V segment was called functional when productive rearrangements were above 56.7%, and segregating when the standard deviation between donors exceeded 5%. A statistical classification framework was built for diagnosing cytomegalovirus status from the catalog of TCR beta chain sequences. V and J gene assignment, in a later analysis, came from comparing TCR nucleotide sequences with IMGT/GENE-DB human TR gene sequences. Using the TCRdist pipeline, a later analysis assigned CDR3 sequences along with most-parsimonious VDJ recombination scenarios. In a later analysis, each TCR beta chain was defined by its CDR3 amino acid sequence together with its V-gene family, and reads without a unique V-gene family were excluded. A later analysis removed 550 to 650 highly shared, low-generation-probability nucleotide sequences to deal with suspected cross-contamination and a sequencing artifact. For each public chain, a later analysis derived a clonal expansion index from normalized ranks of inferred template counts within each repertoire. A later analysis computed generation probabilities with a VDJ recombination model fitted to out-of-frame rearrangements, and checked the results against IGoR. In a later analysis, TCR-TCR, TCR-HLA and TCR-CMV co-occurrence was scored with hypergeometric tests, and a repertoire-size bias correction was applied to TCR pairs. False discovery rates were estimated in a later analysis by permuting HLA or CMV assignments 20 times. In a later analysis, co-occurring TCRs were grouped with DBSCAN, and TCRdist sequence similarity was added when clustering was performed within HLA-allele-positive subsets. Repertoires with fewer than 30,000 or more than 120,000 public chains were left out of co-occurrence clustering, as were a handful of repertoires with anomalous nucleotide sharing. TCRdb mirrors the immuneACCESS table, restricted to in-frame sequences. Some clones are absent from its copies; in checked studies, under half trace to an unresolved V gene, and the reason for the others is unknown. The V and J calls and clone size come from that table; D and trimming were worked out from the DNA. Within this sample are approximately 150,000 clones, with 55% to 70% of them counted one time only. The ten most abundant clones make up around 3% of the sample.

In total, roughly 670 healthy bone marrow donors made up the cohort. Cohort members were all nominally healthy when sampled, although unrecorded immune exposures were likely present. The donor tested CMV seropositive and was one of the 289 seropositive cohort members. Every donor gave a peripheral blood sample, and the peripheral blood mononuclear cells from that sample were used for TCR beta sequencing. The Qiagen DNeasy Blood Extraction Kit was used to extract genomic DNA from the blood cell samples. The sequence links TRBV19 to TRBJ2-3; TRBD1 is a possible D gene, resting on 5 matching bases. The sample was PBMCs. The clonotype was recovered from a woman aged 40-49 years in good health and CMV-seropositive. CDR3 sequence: CASSAPGITDTQYF. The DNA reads TGTGCCAGTAGTGCCCCAGGGATTACAGATACGCAGTATTTT.